The rows below give T cell receptor beta chains drawn from one sample of a study of shared clonotypes between healthy human individuals. Method: immunoSEQ multiplex PCR; TCRdb's copy keeps in-frame clones and lacks some. The table shows about 2.4 million clones, with 90% to 95% occurring only once. Sequenced sample: naive CD4+ T cells from PBMCs. These receptors were taken from a man aged 18 to 30 in good health. Some clones in this sample may be carry-over from other donors' samples. The CDR3 runs from the conserved cysteine through the conserved F or W. The D gene is left open where the match is weak. Not every row has a clone size; where given, it reads once, few, many or a size class.

clone_size	v_call	d_call	j_call	cdr3_aa	cdr3_nt
NA	TRBV10-3	TRBD1	TRBJ2-1	CAISSTGVNEQFF	TGTGCCATCAGTTCCACAGGGGTCAATGAGCAGTTCTTC
once	TRBV28	NA	TRBJ1-3	CASRVQGNTIYF	TGTGCCAGCAGAGTACAAGGAAACACCATATATTTT
few	TRBV5-1	NA	TRBJ2-2	CASSRLGNTGELFF	TGCGCCAGCAGCCGCTTGGGGAACACCGGGGAGCTGTTTTTT
NA	TRBV4-1	NA	TRBJ2-6	CASSQGTVSGANVLTF	TGCGCCAGCAGCCAAGGAACGGTCTCTGGGGCCAACGTCCTGACTTTC
NA	TRBV5-6	NA	TRBJ2-3	CASSPAADTQYF	TGTGCCAGCAGCCCGGCCGCAGATACGCAGTATTTT
NA	TRBV18	NA	TRBJ2-7	CASSPPSGHLTYEQYF	TGTGCCAGCTCACCACCATCGGGACATTTAACCTACGAGCAGTACTTC
NA	TRBV28	NA	TRBJ1-1	CASSLGAGGAFF	TGTGCCAGCAGTTTAGGTGCGGGGGGAGCTTTCTTT
NA	TRBV7-3	TRBD2	TRBJ2-1	CASSSRLAERYNEQFF	TGTGCCAGCAGCTCCAGACTAGCGGAAAGATACAATGAGCAGTTCTTC
NA	TRBV6-1	NA	TRBJ1-4	CASSSFNEKLFF	TGTGCCAGCAGTAGCTTTAATGAAAAACTGTTTTTT
NA	TRBV5-1	NA	TRBJ1-6	CASSLEAGPLHF	TGCGCCAGCAGCTTGGAGGCAGGGCCCCTCCACTTT
once	TRBV18	TRBD1	TRBJ1-2	CASSPTGTGGDYGYTF	TGTGCCAGCTCACCTACCGGGACAGGGGGTGACTATGGCTACACCTTC
NA	TRBV11-3	NA	TRBJ2-7	CASSSPPGASYEQYF	TGTGCCAGCAGCTCCCCTCCGGGGGCCTCCTACGAGCAGTACTTC
NA	TRBV4-1	TRBD1	TRBJ2-7	CASSRAGQGSYEQYF	TGCGCCAGCAGCCGAGCGGGACAGGGATCCTACGAGCAGTACTTC
NA	TRBV7-2	NA	TRBJ2-5	CASSRGHLTQETQYF	TGTGCCAGCAGCCGGGGACACCTCACCCAAGAGACCCAGTACTTC
once	TRBV9	NA	TRBJ2-1	CASSLAGEVGEQFF	TGTGCCAGCAGCCTCGCAGGGGAGGTGGGTGAGCAGTTCTTC
NA	TRBV19	TRBD1	TRBJ1-2	CASSIDHPTGTESGYTF	TGTGCCAGTAGTATAGACCACCCCACAGGGACAGAAAGTGGCTACACCTTC
NA	TRBV2	TRBD2	TRBJ2-2	CASSDRAGVLSGELFF	TGTGCCAGCAGTGATAGGGCGGGAGTTCTGTCAGGGGAGCTGTTTTTT
once	TRBV7-9	NA	TRBJ2-5	CASSLDGTRETQYF	TGTGCCAGCAGCTTAGATGGGACCCGGGAGACCCAGTACTTC
NA	TRBV5-1	TRBD2	TRBJ2-1	CASSFAGGPNYNEQFF	TGCGCCAGCAGCTTCGCGGGAGGGCCGAATTACAATGAGCAGTTCTTC
NA	TRBV20-1	NA	TRBJ2-7	CSARSGYEQYF	TGCAGTGCTAGATCTGGATACGAGCAGTACTTC
NA	TRBV5-5	TRBD2	TRBJ2-7	CASSTSFHEQYF	TGTGCCAGTTCGACTAGCTTCCACGAGCAGTACTTC
NA	TRBV28	NA	TRBJ1-1	CASSLRFPKAEAFF	TGTGCCAGCAGTTTAAGGTTTCCCAAGGCTGAAGCTTTCTTT
NA	TRBV15	TRBD1	TRBJ1-1	CATSSPGTGGFTEAFF	TGTGCCACCAGCAGTCCCGGGACAGGGGGATTCACTGAAGCTTTCTTT
NA	TRBV11-2	NA	TRBJ1-3	CASSSGGAGNTIYF	TGTGCCAGCAGCTCCGGCGGGGCTGGAAACACCATATATTTT
NA	TRBV19	NA	TRBJ1-5	CASSLTGGTYSNQPQHF	TGTGCCAGTAGTCTAACCGGCGGGACCTATAGCAATCAGCCCCAGCATTTT
NA	TRBV27	NA	TRBJ2-7	CASSLWYEQYF	TGTGCCAGCAGTTTATGGTACGAGCAGTACTTC
NA	TRBV5-1	NA	TRBJ2-7	CASSFRALSSSYEQYF	TGCGCCAGCAGCTTTAGAGCTCTCTCTAGCTCCTACGAGCAGTACTTC
NA	TRBV5-1	TRBD1	TRBJ2-2	CASSLSPGTGPTGELFF	TGCGCCAGCAGCTTGTCCCCCGGGACAGGACCGACCGGGGAGCTGTTTTTT
NA	TRBV4-3	NA	TRBJ1-6	CASSQALGPSPLHF	TGCGCCAGCAGCCAAGCCCTGGGCCCTTCACCCCTCCACTTT
NA	TRBV28	NA	TRBJ2-2	CASNEQGPGELFF	TGTGCCAGCAACGAGCAGGGTCCCGGGGAGCTGTTTTTT
NA	TRBV2	NA	TRBJ1-1	CASNRQGNTEAFF	TGTGCCAGCAATCGCCAGGGCAACACTGAAGCTTTCTTT
NA	TRBV5-1	TRBD2	TRBJ2-2	CASSLGASGRMTGELFF	TGCGCCAGCAGCTTGGGGGCTAGCGGGAGAATGACCGGGGAGCTGTTTTTT
NA	TRBV4-1	NA	TRBJ1-1	CASSQPTLLATEAFF	TGCGCCAGCAGCCAACCGACCCTTCTGGCCACTGAAGCTTTCTTT
NA	TRBV28	TRBD2	TRBJ2-1	CASSPGLAGVWNEQFF	TGTGCCAGCAGTCCGGGACTAGCGGGAGTATGGAATGAGCAGTTCTTC
NA	TRBV28	TRBD2	TRBJ2-2	CASSFSGSGSGELFF	TGTGCCAGCAGTTTTAGCGGGAGTGGCTCCGGGGAGCTGTTTTTT
NA	TRBV7-6	NA	TRBJ1-1	CASSLFGGAGTEAFF	TGTGCCAGCAGCTTATTCGGGGGGGCTGGCACTGAAGCTTTCTTT
NA	TRBV21-1	NA	TRBJ2-1	CASRTAGTSGRSNEQFF	TGTGCCAGCCGTACTGCTGGGACTAGCGGGAGGTCCAATGAGCAGTTCTTC
NA	TRBV19	NA	TRBJ1-2	CASKKGGNWGAETINYGYTF	TGTGCCAGTAAGAAGGGGGGGAATTGGGGCGCCGAGACCATTAACTATGGCTACACCTTC
NA	TRBV18	NA	TRBJ1-4	CASSRSQRDEKLFF	TGTGCCAGCTCACGGAGTCAGCGAGATGAAAAACTGTTTTTT
NA	TRBV5-1	NA	TRBJ1-2	CASSLSPQEAHTF	TGCGCCAGCAGCTTGAGTCCCCAGGAGGCCCACACCTTC